This T cell receptor beta chain comes out of a study of T cell repertoires and HLA-DP antigens (dated by TCRdb to 2016 to 2019). Regarding the study in general: Using HeLa cells transduced to present allogeneic HLA-DP, the study set up an in vitro model of CD4+ T cell alloreactivity. The two alloantigens modelled structurally similar versus dissimilar alloantigens, differing from self at one and nine to ten peptide-binding groove amino acids, respectively. Of the three donors, two were male and one was female, and their ages ranged from the 18-to-29 age band up to the 60-to-69 age band. The average DNA input was about 220 ng for sorted CD137+CD4+ samples versus 900 to 1,500 ng for pre-culture CD4+ samples. Results and caveats for the whole study, not just this receptor: Similar clonality (around 0.37) was observed for sorted CD137+ cells against both alloantigens, and this clonality was much higher than that observed in pre-culture samples (roughly 0.041). The study was limited by having just a few donors, by relying on a non-physiological HeLa antigen-presenting system, and by using total CD4+ cells as responders. Separate analysis of naive and memory CD4+ repertoires was not performed. An average cumulative frequency of around 40% against one allele and less than 65% against the other was found for clones undetected before culture.

Magnetic bead negative selection was used to isolate untouched CD4+ T cells from Ficoll-separated PBMC, with purity averaging approximately 98%. Magnetic beads were used to isolate untouched CD4+ T cells from Ficoll-separated PBMC, giving approximately 98% purity with negligible CD8+ contamination. Donors were a few healthy blood donors whose buffy coats supplied peripheral blood mononuclear cells. CMV seronegative status was shared by all three donors. The DNeasy Blood & Tissue Kit was used for extraction of genomic DNA. TCRB sequencing was performed on genomic DNA from sorted CD137+CD4+ cells and pre-culture CD4+ baseline samples from each subject. V is pruned by 8 bases and J by 4 bases, leaving 15 bases of the junction without a gene match. CDR1 and CDR2 (MDHEN, SYDVKM) derive from the germline V gene. From cysteine to phenylalanine, the CDR3 is 16 amino acids long. Here the CDR3 DNA is all that survives: 48 bases in frame from base 1.

Comment on this clone: Its antigen specificity is not known. No per-base quality is available; no much larger clone lies one base away.

The immunoSEQ multiplex PCR, with forward primers for 54 TRBV segments and reverse primers for 13 TRBJ segments, was used to amplify TCRB CDR3 regions. For pre-culture CD4+ samples, sequencing was done at deep resolution with a target of approximately 200,000 T cell genomes. Sequencing of amplicons was performed on an Illumina HiSeq System, and 87 bp reads covering the CDR3 were generated. The study's processing was this. Reads were corrected for PCR and sequencing errors, and CDR3 regions were defined by alignment to IMGT reference sequences. Synthetic template pools were used to estimate template counts and unique rearrangement counts. Clonality was calculated as 1 minus Pielou's evenness. The Daley-Smith estimator was used to estimate richness. Morisita's index was used to measure repertoire overlap. Clones present in cultured samples but not detected in the pre-culture repertoire of the same donor were defined as low-abundance clones. Drawn from immuneACCESS, this table holds only the in-frame rearrangements with V and J called that TCRdb kept. Clones are partly lost; checked studies trace under half to an unresolved V gene and leave the rest unexplained. The V and J calls and the clone size are those of that table, but D and trimming were determined from the DNA. Across this sample there are around 100,000 clones, with around 92% seen only once. About 0.25% of the sample comes from the top ten.

This sequence was found in a young woman in good health and CMV-seronegative. This chain joins TRBV28 to TRBJ2-5; 8 central bases correspond to TRBD2. The source material was CD4+ T cells from PBMCs. The CDR3 here reads CASRAGGRTGRETQYF. The base sequence is TGTGCCAGCCGGGCGGGGGGCCGCACGGGGCGAGAGACCCAGTACTTC.